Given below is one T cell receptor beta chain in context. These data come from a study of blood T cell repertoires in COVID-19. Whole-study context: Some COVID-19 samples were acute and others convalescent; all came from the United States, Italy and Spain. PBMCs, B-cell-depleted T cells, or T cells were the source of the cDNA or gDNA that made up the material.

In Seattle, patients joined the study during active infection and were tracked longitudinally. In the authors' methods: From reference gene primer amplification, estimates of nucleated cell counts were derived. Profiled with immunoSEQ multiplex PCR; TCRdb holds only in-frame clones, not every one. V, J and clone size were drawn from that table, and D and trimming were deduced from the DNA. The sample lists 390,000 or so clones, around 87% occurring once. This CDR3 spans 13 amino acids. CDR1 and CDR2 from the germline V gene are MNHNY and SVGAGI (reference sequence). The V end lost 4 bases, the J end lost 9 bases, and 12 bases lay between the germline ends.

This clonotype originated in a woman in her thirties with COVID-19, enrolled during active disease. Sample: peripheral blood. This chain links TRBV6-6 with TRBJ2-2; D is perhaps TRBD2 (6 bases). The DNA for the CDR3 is TGTGCCAGCAGTTGGGACTTCTCTAGGGAGCTGTTTTTT. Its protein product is CASSWDFSRELFF.